Presented here are 10 T cell receptor beta chains from one specimen sequenced in a study of blood T cell repertoires in COVID-19. Here immunoSEQ multiplex PCR was the method, and the copy in TCRdb shows in-frame clones only, minus some. Of under 250,000 clones in the sample, about 93% were seen once. The sample comprised peripheral blood. All receptors derive from a man in his thirties or forties with COVID-19, enrolled during active disease.

The rearrangement uses TRBV20-1 and TRBJ2-7; D is undetermined. The CDR3 is 13 amino acids. Trimming cost V 3 bases and J 2 bases, with 11 bases left between them. Germline V gene sequence: CDR1 DFQATT, CDR2 SNEGSKA (reference sequence). This CDR3 is CSASIRPPYEQYF. The CDR3 DNA is TGCAGTGCTAGTATCAGGCCCCCCTACGAGCAGTACTTC.

The genes are TRBV10-2 and TRBJ1-5; weak D call: TRBD1 (6 bases). The CDR3 runs 14 residues. V was shortened by 0 bases and J by 7 bases, with 10 bases between the two germline ends. Germline V gives CDR1 WSHSY, CDR2 SAAADI. The CDR3 protein is CASSESGAGQPQHF. The CDR3 coding sequence is TGCGCCAGCAGTGAGTCGGGGGCGGGCCAGCCCCAGCATTTT.

The genes are TRBV19 and TRBJ2-5, with unresolved D. CDR3 size: 12 residues. Germline values: CDR1 LNHDA, CDR2 SQIVND (reference sequence). Trimming pared 5 bases from V and 4 bases from J, leaving 8 bases between. In DNA form, the CDR3 reads TGTGCCAGTAGTCTTCGCAGAGAGACCCAGTACTTC. Amino acids: CASSLRRETQYF.

The chain couples TRBV10-3 to TRBJ1-3; 8 bases line up with TRBD1. The CDR3 extends over 17 amino acids. In germline, CDR1 is ENHRY, CDR2 SYGVKD. J lost 4 bases, V lost 0 bases, and 8 bases had no gene match. The CDR3 loop is CAISESSSDRAGNTIYF. CDR3 in DNA: TGTGCCATCAGTGAGTCGAGTTCGGACAGGGCCGGAAACACCATATATTTT.

The rearrangement links TRBV29-1 to TRBJ1-4; no firm D call. The CDR3 is made up of 13 amino acids. From germline, CDR1 is SQVTM and CDR2 ANQGSEA. V was clipped by 5 bases and J by 7 bases, with 14 bases between them. CDR3 sequence (DNA): TGCAGCGTTTCCTTCACTTTAAGTGAAAAACTGTTTTTT. It translates to CSVSFTLSEKLFF.

The count of this clone is one. The chain uses TRBV5-4 and TRBJ1-2; the D gene is possibly TRBD1 (6 bases). This CDR3 is built from 14 residues. Germline V lookup: CDR1 SGHNT, CDR2 YYREEE (reference sequence). With 0 bases removed from V and 4 bases from J, the gap between germline ends came to 10 bases. This CDR3 reads CASSLDRDIYGYTF. In DNA form, the CDR3 reads TGTGCCAGCAGCTTGGACAGGGATATCTATGGCTACACCTTC.

The chain employs TRBV6-6 and TRBJ1-5, with TRBD1 identical over 7 bases. This CDR3 contains 12 residues. J was trimmed by 4 bases and V by 6 bases; bases with no gene match: 0. From germline, CDR1 is MNHNY and CDR2 SVGAGI (reference sequence). The CDR3 spells CASRTGNQPQHF. The CDR3 nucleotides read TGTGCCAGCAGGACAGGGAATCAGCCCCAGCATTTT.

V usage is TRBV3-1 (or the pseudogene TRBV3-2) and J usage is TRBJ2-1; 8 bases map to TRBD1. Per germline, CDR1 LGHDT and CDR2 YNNKEL (reference sequence). There are 13 residues in the CDR3. Trimming at V came to 3 bases and at J to 7 bases, leaving 2 bases not matched to a gene. CDR3 amino acids: CASSHRGRNEQFF. As DNA, the CDR3 is TGTGCCAGCAGCCACAGGGGGCGAAATGAGCAGTTCTTC.

In DNA form, the CDR3 reads TGCGCCAGCAGGAGGGGACAGCAAAATTCACCCCTCCACTTT. This gives the protein CASRRGQQNSPLHF. V is TRBV5-1 and J is TRBJ1-6, with 7 nucleotides matching TRBD1. V was pared by 5 bases and J by 7 bases, with 6 bases of the junction left unmatched. This CDR3 is 14 amino acids long. Per the germline V gene, CDR1 is SGHRS and CDR2 is YFSETQ.

The chain links TRBV10-3 to TRBJ1-1; 9 bases are a match to TRBD1. The trim removed 9 bases at V and 1 base at J, leaving 3 bases unmatched. The germline CDR1 and CDR2 sequences are ENHRY and SYGVKD. This CDR3 has 13 residues. CDR3: CAIQQGANTEAFF. The DNA of the CDR3 is TGTGCCATTCAACAGGGGGCGAACACTGAAGCTTTCTTT.